The rows below give T cell receptor beta chains drawn from one sample of a study of identical twins. Each CDR3 protein gets one entry after TCRdb re-called the 5' RACE reads with MiXCR. This sample has more than 400,000 distinct CDR3 sequences, with 12% to 15% found just once. These same records also appear under a second study, on yellow fever vaccine responses in identical twins.

What was sequenced was CD4+ T cells sorted from blood. The origin of the receptors is a woman younger than 35 in good health. CDR3s include the opening cysteine and the closing phenylalanine or tryptophan. The D gene is left open where the match is weak. The listing skips clone size in some rows; elsewhere it reads once, few, many or a size class.

cdr3_nt	cdr3_aa	v_call	j_call	d_call	clone_size
TGCGCCAGCAGGGGGACAGGGAAGAAGGGCAATCAGCCCCAGCATTTT	CASRGTGKKGNQPQHF	TRBV10-2	TRBJ1-5	TRBD1	few
TGTGCCAGCAATCCTCCTAGCGGGGACAAATTCTTC	CASNPPSGDKFF	TRBV28	TRBJ2-1	TRBD2	NA
TGTGCCAGCAGGCCCGGGACAGGGGGCCTCATCTCTAGGAGTGGGGAATACGAGCAGTACTTC	CASRPGTGGLISRSGEYEQYF	TRBV6-2/TRBV6-3	TRBJ2-7	TRBD1	few
TGTGCCAGCAGCGTACCCCTTTCGACAGGGGGGGACACCGGGGAGCTGTTTTTT	CASSVPLSTGGDTGELFF	TRBV9	TRBJ2-2	TRBD1	NA
TGTGCCAGCGGGGTTTACAATGAGCAGTTCTTC	CASGVYNEQFF	TRBV12-3/TRBV12-4	TRBJ2-1	NA	many
TGTGCCATCAGTGAGTCGGTCGGGGCGAAGACTGAAGCTTTCTTT	CAISESVGAKTEAFF	TRBV10-3	TRBJ1-1	NA	NA
TGTGCCAGCAGCGCGACTAGCGGGAGGTACAATGAGCAGTTCTTC	CASSATSGRYNEQFF	TRBV7-9	TRBJ2-1	TRBD2	many
TGCAGCGTTGCAGGGGCAGCGGCCTACAATGAGCAGTTCTTC	CSVAGAAAYNEQFF	TRBV29-1	TRBJ2-1	NA	many
TGCAGCGTCGATGGACAGGGGACCTACAATGAGCAGTTCTTC	CSVDGQGTYNEQFF	TRBV29-1	TRBJ2-1	TRBD1	NA
TGTGCCAGCACCCTTGGGGGAACCCTCCACTTT	CASTLGGTLHF	TRBV12-3/TRBV12-4	TRBJ1-6	NA	many
TGCGCCAGCAGCCAACCCCGGGACAGCCCCTCGGGTGAGCAGTTCTTC	CASSQPRDSPSGEQFF	TRBV4-1	TRBJ2-1	TRBD1	NA
TGTGCCAGCAGTTTCTTTCCGAACACCGGGGAGCTGTTTTTT	CASSFFPNTGELFF	TRBV11-1	TRBJ2-2	NA	NA
TGCGCCAGCAGTCCCCTCGCGGGAGCTCGCGGAGATACGCAGTATTTT	CASSPLAGARGDTQYF	TRBV5-1	TRBJ2-3	TRBD2	NA
TGTGCCAGCAGCGATGGGGACAGCCAAGAGACCCAGTACTTC	CASSDGDSQETQYF	TRBV5-6	TRBJ2-5	TRBD1	NA
TGTGCCAGCAGTACCCCGGGGCACACCGGGGAGCTGTTTTTT	CASSTPGHTGELFF	TRBV6-1	TRBJ2-2	NA	NA
TGTGCCAGCAGCCAAGATCGAACAGCCAATTTTTACACTGAAGCTTTCTTT	CASSQDRTANFYTEAFF	TRBV4-2	TRBJ1-1	NA	NA
TGTGCCAGCAGCACACTAGCGTTGGAGACCCAGTACTTC	CASSTLALETQYF	TRBV7-6	TRBJ2-5	TRBD2	few
TGTGCTAGTGGTTTGACAGGGGGCGCGGTGGCTTTCTTT	CASGLTGGAVAFF	TRBV12-5	TRBJ1-1	TRBD1	many
TGCGCCAGCAGCCAACCCCCGGGACTAGCGGGAGGATCCGGGGAGCTGTTTTTT	CASSQPPGLAGGSGELFF	TRBV4-1	TRBJ2-2	TRBD2	NA
TGCAGTGCTAGCCGGGACAATCTGGTTAGGACCGGGGAGCTGTTTTTT	CSASRDNLVRTGELFF	TRBV20-1	TRBJ2-2	NA	few
TGCAGTGCTAGCCGGGGGTTGGCGAACACTGAAGCTTTCTTT	CSASRGLANTEAFF	TRBV20-1	TRBJ1-1	NA	few
TGTGCCAGCAGCCCTAGCGGACTCTACGAGCAGTACTTC	CASSPSGLYEQYF	TRBV6-1	TRBJ2-7	TRBD2	many
TGTGCCAGCAGAGGGAGCACAGGGGGTCGCGGCTACACCTTC	CASRGSTGGRGYTF	TRBV5-6	TRBJ1-2	TRBD1	few
TGTGCCAGCAGCGGGGGACGGACGGGTCCCGCTGAAGCTTTCTTT	CASSGGRTGPAEAFF	TRBV9	TRBJ1-1	NA	NA
TGCGCCAGCAGCTTGTCCGCGGCTGAAGCTTTCTTT	CASSLSAAEAFF	TRBV5-1	TRBJ1-1	NA	many
TGTGCCAGCAGTTCAAGACTAGCGGGGATCGAGACCCAGTACTTC	CASSSRLAGIETQYF	TRBV6-2/TRBV6-3	TRBJ2-5	TRBD2	few
TGCAGCGTGACTAGCGGCACAGATACGCAGTATTTT	CSVTSGTDTQYF	TRBV29-1	TRBJ2-3	TRBD2	few
TGTGCCAGCTCACCCTCGGCGGGGACTAGCGGGAGTAACGAGCAGTACTTC	CASSPSAGTSGSNEQYF	TRBV18	TRBJ2-7	TRBD2	NA
TGTGCCAGCAGCCAAGATACTCCTAGAGGTACCTACAATGAGCAGTTCTTC	CASSQDTPRGTYNEQFF	TRBV4-2	TRBJ2-1	NA	once
TGTGCCAGCAGCTTTGATCCCAAAATGAACACTGAAGCTTTCTTT	CASSFDPKMNTEAFF	TRBV12-3/TRBV12-4	TRBJ1-1	NA	few
TGTGCCAGCATCTACCTCCCTCCGGGGGGCAACAATGAGCAGTTCTTC	CASIYLPPGGNNEQFF	TRBV12-3/TRBV12-4	TRBJ2-1	NA	NA
TGTGCCAGCAGCTGGACGTTAGAGCAGTTCTTC	CASSWTLEQFF	TRBV7-2	TRBJ2-1	NA	few